The next 11 T cell receptor beta chains were all read from a single sample in a study of shared T cell receptors in the human thymus (dated by TCRdb to the early 2020s). The library relied on the immunoSEQ multiplex PCR assay. Held by TCRdb, this immuneACCESS table contains in-frame sequences only and omits some clones. Under half of the omission traces to an unresolved V gene where checked; the cause of the rest is unknown. In all, the sample holds just under 550,000 clones, and around 78% of those were seen once. Of the sample, more than 0.01% is held by the ten largest clones. These same data were also listed under a study on human thymus T cells.

The sequencing sample was made of thymocytes. Source of these receptors: a boy under two years old with a congenital heart defect. Donor details come from another sample of the same person, matched by shared clones.

V is TRBV27 and J is TRBJ1-2, with D unclear. V was shortened by 4 bases and J by 3 bases, with 18 bases between the two germline ends. Per germline, CDR1 MNHEY and CDR2 SMNVEV (reference sequence). The length of the CDR3 is 16 residues. As DNA, the CDR3 is TGTGCCAGCAGTTCTACCCCGCCCGGGATCGACTATGGCTACACCTTC. It translates to CASSSTPPGIDYGYTF.

The chain uses TRBV15 and TRBJ2-7, with TRBD2 as a possible D gene (6 bases). Trimming took 8 bases from V and 4 from J, leaving 15 bases between them. CDR1 LNHNV and CDR2 YYDKDF come from the germline V gene (reference sequence). The CDR3 sequence is 13 residues long. The DNA for the CDR3 is TGTGCCACCTCTCCCGGGAGAGTATACGAGCAGTACTTC. As protein: CATSPGRVYEQYF.

This chain uses TRBV30 with TRBJ1-1, with D possibly TRBD1 on 5 matching bases. CDR1 is GTSNPN, CDR2 SVGIG, per germline (reference sequence). V was clipped by 4 bases and J by 1 base, with 13 bases between them. CDR3 size: 14 residues. CDR3 coding DNA: TGTGCCTGGAAACAAGGGCAGGGGAACACTGAAGCTTTCTTT. Encoded protein: CAWKQGQGNTEAFF.

CDR3 sequence reads: CASSPRQGGYEQYF. The CDR3, as DNA: TGTGCCAGCAGCCCCCGACAGGGGGGCTACGAGCAGTACTTC. The V call is TRBV5-4, the J call TRBJ2-7; 9 positions match TRBD1. The ends lost 4 bases at V and 3 bases at J; junction bases unmatched: 5. Germline CDR1 reads SGHNT; CDR2 reads YYREEE (reference sequence). CDR3 length: 14 residues.

The chain links TRBV7-9 to TRBJ2-1; D is perhaps TRBD1 (6 bases). In germline, CDR1 is SEHNR, CDR2 FQNEAQ (reference sequence). This CDR3 has 18 residues. Trimming took off 3 bases at V and 6 bases at J, with 24 bases between the two ends. CDR3 nucleotides: TGTGCCAGCAGCTTGGTGGGGAGAACAGGGACCTCTACCAATGAGCAGTTCTTC. It encodes CASSLVGRTGTSTNEQFF.

The chain combines TRBV5-6 with TRBJ1-1; 7 bases are a match to TRBD1. Germline V gives CDR1 SGHDT, CDR2 YYEEEE. The CDR3 consists of 14 residues. J lost 3 bases, V lost 4 bases, and 6 bases had no gene match. The DNA for the CDR3 is TGTGCCAGCAGCCGAGACAGGGCGGACACTGAAGCTTTCTTT. It specifies CASSRDRADTEAFF.

The V call is TRBV7-2, the J call TRBJ2-5, with D perhaps matching TRBD2 (5 bases). This CDR3 comprises 11 residues. The ends were cut back, 2 bases at V and 14 bases at J, with 12 bases in the middle. In germline, CDR1 is SGHTA, CDR2 FQGNSA. As DNA, the CDR3 is TGTGCCAGCAGCTTACCCGGACTGCCTTACTTC. Residues: CASSLPGLPYF.

The CDR3 coding sequence is TGTGCCTGGAGTGCGACCGGGACTAGCGGCCACAATGAGCAGTTCTTC. It codes for CAWSATGTSGHNEQFF. The chain joins TRBV30 to TRBJ2-1, with 11 positions matching TRBD2. The trim removed 1 base at V and 5 bases at J, leaving 7 bases unmatched. CDR3 size: 16 residues. Germline V CDR1 and CDR2: GTSNPN, SVGIG (reference sequence).

This clone appeared once. This chain joins TRBV21-1 and TRBJ2-7; TRBD1, the table's D call, lacks a check against the DNA. TRBV21-1 is noted as a pseudogene. This CDR3 is 14 amino acids long. The CDR3 is CASSIRVDSYEQYF. The DNA for the CDR3 is TGTGCCAGCAGCATCAGGGTAGACTCCTACGAGCAGTACTTC.

The chain is built from TRBV9 and TRBJ1-4, with D maybe TRBD1 (5 bases). This CDR3 has 16 amino acids. Germline V gene lookup returns CDR1 SGDLS and CDR2 YYNGEE. The ends were cut back, 3 bases at V and 5 bases at J, with 17 bases in the middle. The CDR3: CASSAPSGGGNEKLFF. The CDR3 nucleotides read TGTGCCAGCAGCGCCCCTTCCGGCGGGGGAAATGAAAAACTGTTTTTT.

The chain has TRBV7-2 and TRBJ1-4, with 8 bases aligning to TRBD1. The V gene end was trimmed by 5 bases and the J gene end by 5 bases; junction bases not matched to a gene: 4. Germline loops: CDR1 SGHTA, CDR2 FQGNSA. The CDR3 spans 14 residues. CDR3 sequence: CASSRGQANEKLFF. The CDR3 DNA reads as TGTGCCAGCAGCCGGGGACAGGCGAATGAAAAACTGTTTTTT.